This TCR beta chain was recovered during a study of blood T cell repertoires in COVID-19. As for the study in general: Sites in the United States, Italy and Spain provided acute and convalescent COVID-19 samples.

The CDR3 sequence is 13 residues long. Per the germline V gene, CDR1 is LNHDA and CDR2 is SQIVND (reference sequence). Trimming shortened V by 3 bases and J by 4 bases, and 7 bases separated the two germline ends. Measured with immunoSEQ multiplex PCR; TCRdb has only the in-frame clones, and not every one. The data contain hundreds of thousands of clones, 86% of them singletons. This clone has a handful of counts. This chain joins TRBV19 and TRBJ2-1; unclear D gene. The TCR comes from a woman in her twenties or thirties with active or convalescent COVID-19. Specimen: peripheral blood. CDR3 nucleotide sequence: TGTGCCAGTAGTATTGATGAGTACAATGAGCAGTTCTTC. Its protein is CASSIDEYNEQFF.